What follows are 20 T cell receptor beta chains derived from one specimen sequenced in a study of T cells in Graves' hyperthyroidism and ophthalmopathy. Amplified regions were TCR beta CDR3 sequences from RNA transcripts. Primed by the HTBI set, a first-round RT-PCR was run on the TCR CDR3. TCRdb redid the calling of the multiplex PCR reads with MiXCR, one entry per CDR3 protein. The table includes some 530,000 distinct CDR3 sequences, about 20% detected once. Sequenced input: blood. These TCRs come from a woman between 70 and 85 years old with Graves' ophthalmopathy.

This clonotype came up a few times. The V gene is TRBV5-1, the J gene TRBJ1-5, with 7 bases aligning to TRBD1. V dropped 0 bases and J dropped 6; count of bases not matched to a gene: 3. Per germline, CDR1 SGHRS and CDR2 YFSETQ. This CDR3 has 14 residues. CDR3 protein: CASSLGRQGQPQHF. CDR3 sequence (DNA): TGCGCCAGCAGCTTGGGGCGACAGGGTCAGCCCCAGCATTTT.

This clonotype was counted only a few times. The chain has TRBV10-3 and TRBJ1-2; 10 bases are a match to TRBD1. Germline values: CDR1 ENHRY, CDR2 SYGVKD. The CDR3 loop spans 13 amino acids. The V segment lost 6 bases and the J segment 8 bases; nucleotides outside the gene matches: 6. CDR3 residues: CAISGTGVWGYTF. The DNA for the CDR3 is TGTGCCATCAGCGGGACAGGGGTATGGGGCTACACCTTC.

This rearrangement joins TRBV20-1 to TRBJ2-7; maybe TRBD2 (5 bases). Trimming shortened V by 3 bases and J by 1 base, and 13 bases separated the two germline ends. The germline gives CDR1 DFQATT, CDR2 SNEGSKA (reference sequence). The CDR3 covers 14 residues. CDR3 DNA: TGCAGTGCTAGCCTTAGCGACGGTTCCTACGAGCAGTACTTC. Translation gives CSASLSDGSYEQYF.

This clonotype was counted a few times. The chain joins TRBV20-1 to TRBJ1-2; 12 nucleotides align to TRBD1. The CDR3 consists of 14 residues. Germline V gene sequence: CDR1 DFQATT, CDR2 SNEGSKA (reference sequence). V shed 5 bases and J 6 bases; nucleotides not matched to a gene: 7. The CDR3 here is CSAYPRDRGHGYTF. The DNA for the CDR3 is TGCAGTGCTTACCCCCGGGACAGGGGGCATGGCTACACCTTC.

Many counts were recorded for this clonotype. This sequence joins TRBV12-3 or TRBV12-4 and TRBJ1-1; D remains ambiguous. V dropped 4 bases and J dropped 3 bases, with 12 bases sitting between them. The CDR3 consists of 14 residues. The CDR3 DNA reads as TGTGCCAGCAGTTGGAGTCTCACTCACACTGAAGCTTTCTTT. Translation: CASSWSLTHTEAFF.

The V and J genes are TRBV5-5 and TRBJ2-7, with unresolved D. The V gene lost 1 base and the J gene lost 5 bases, with 10 bases spanning the gap. Germline-derived CDR1 and CDR2 are SGHKS and YYEKEE (reference sequence). This CDR3 region has 13 residues. Written as DNA, the CDR3 is TGTGCCAGCAGCTTGCGGGCCATGAACGAGCAGTACTTC. Translation: CASSLRAMNEQYF.

This clonotype has more than one count but fewer than ten. The V call is TRBV12-3 or TRBV12-4, the J call TRBJ1-6; D is ambiguous. The V end lost 6 bases, the J end lost 5 bases, and 5 bases lay between the germline ends. The CDR3 runs to 12 residues. The CDR3 sequence: CASRGNNSPLHF. As DNA, the CDR3 is TGTGCCAGCAGGGGCAATAATTCACCCCTCCACTTT.

This chain joins TRBV6-1 and TRBJ1-2; TRBD1 matches 8 bases. Germline V gene sequence: CDR1 MNHNS, CDR2 SASEGT. V was pared by 4 bases and J by 5 bases, with 6 bases of the junction left unmatched. The CDR3 length is 14 residues. Written as DNA, the CDR3 is TGTGCCAGCAGTGGAAGGACAGGGATGTATGGCTACACCTTC. Translated, it gives CASSGRTGMYGYTF.

On this clonotype itself: A single base separates this from a much larger clone, so it may be a read error. The chain links TRBV2 to TRBJ2-7; TRBD2 is a possible D gene (6 bases). Germline assignment: CDR1 SNHLY and CDR2 FYNNEI. CDR3 length: 13 residues. In DNA form, the CDR3 reads TGTGCCAGCAGTGACGGGGGTGCCTACGTGCAGTACTTC. This translates into CASSDGGAYVQYF.

V is TRBV3-1 and J is TRBJ2-1; 12 bases agree with TRBD2. The J segment lost 13 bases and the V segment lost 0 bases, leaving 4 bases of the junction unmatched. The CDR3 extends over 14 amino acids. Per germline, CDR1 LGHDT and CDR2 YNNKEL (reference sequence). The CDR3, as DNA: TGTGCCAGCAGCCAAGATCGGACTAGCGGGAACCAGTTCTTC. Translated: CASSQDRTSGNQFF.

The chain joins TRBV4-3 to TRBJ1-5, with a tentative D call TRBD1 (5 bases). Per germline, CDR1 LGHNA and CDR2 YSLEER. The CDR3 runs to 15 residues. V gave up 1 base and J gave up 2 bases, with 9 bases separating them. The CDR3 region is CASSQAGGGNQPQHF. The CDR3 DNA reads as TGCGCCAGCAGCCAAGCGGGAGGGGGCAATCAGCCCCAGCATTTT.

The CDR3 bases are TGTGCCAGCAGCGAGGCCGGGACTAGCGGGAGTGGCGAGCAGTACTTC. This translates into CASSEAGTSGSGEQYF. The chain couples TRBV9 to TRBJ2-7; 14 nucleotides match TRBD2. Germline-derived CDR1 and CDR2 are SGDLS and YYNGEE. This CDR3 is 16 amino acids long. The J segment lost 6 bases and the V segment lost 3 bases, leaving 8 bases of the junction unmatched.

This clonotype was seen more than once but under ten times. This sequence joins TRBV2 and TRBJ1-1, with unresolved D. In germline, CDR1 is SNHLY, CDR2 FYNNEI. The V and J ends lost 6 bases and 1 base respectively, with 9 bases between them. The CDR3 length is 13 residues. CDR3 nucleotide sequence: TGTGCCAGCAGAGTGGACGGGAACACTGAAGCTTTCTTT. Protein: CASRVDGNTEAFF.

This clonotype was found a few times. This CDR3 is CASSHNWEPYEQYF. The CDR3 DNA follows: TGTGCCAGCAGCCACAACTGGGAGCCCTACGAGCAGTACTTC. The genes are TRBV3-1 and TRBJ2-7, with a tentative D call TRBD2 (5 bases). The V end lost 3 bases, the J end lost 2 bases, and 11 bases lay between the germline ends. The germline gives CDR1 LGHDT, CDR2 YNNKEL (reference sequence). The CDR3 contains 14 residues.

This clonotype was seen many times. This chain uses TRBV2 with TRBJ1-1; D is ambiguous. This CDR3 region has 14 residues. Trimming pared 4 bases from V and 0 bases from J, leaving 9 bases between. The V gene's germline CDR1 is SNHLY and CDR2 FYNNEI. This CDR3 reads CASSVAAMNTEAFF. CDR3 in DNA: TGTGCCAGCAGTGTGGCGGCTATGAACACTGAAGCTTTCTTT.

Turning to this clonotype: A clone one base away is much larger, so this may be a read error. V gene TRBV12-3 or TRBV12-4 combines with J gene TRBJ2-3, with 7 positions matching TRBD2. The CDR3 spans 15 residues. V lost 1 base, J lost 3 bases, and 4 bases stayed unmatched. The CDR3 reads CASSLVCGSTDTQYF. As DNA, the CDR3 is TGTGCCAGCAGTTTAGTGTGCGGGAGTACAGATACGCAGTATTTT.

The J gene is TRBJ2-7, the V gene TRBV12-3 or TRBV12-4, with 8 bases matching TRBD2. V lost 6 bases to trimming and J lost 2 bases; unmatched junction nucleotides: 6. The CDR3 is 14 residues long. The CDR3 DNA reads as TGTGCCAGCAGCCTCCGGACTAGCCCCTACGAGCAGTACTTC. This codes for CASSLRTSPYEQYF.

This clonotype was seen once. The chain joins TRBV5-6 to TRBJ2-7, with 8 bases fitting TRBD2. This CDR3 has 15 residues. CDR1 SGHDT and CDR2 YYEEEE come from the germline V gene. V gave up 1 base and J gave up 3 bases; unmatched junction bases: 6. The DNA for the CDR3 is TGTGCCAGCAGCTTGCCCGGGGGGGACCTCTACGAGCAGTACTTC. This encodes CASSLPGGDLYEQYF.

This clonotype has more than one count but fewer than ten. This chain links TRBV7-2 with TRBJ1-2; 7 bases line up with TRBD1. This CDR3 has 15 amino acids. Germline V gene data show CDR1 as SGHTA and CDR2 as FQGNSA. V lost 4 bases and J lost 4; bases outside the gene matches: 9. The CDR3 DNA reads as TGTGCCAGCAGCTCCGGTGATGGACAGGTCTATGGCTACACCTTC. Amino acid sequence: CASSSGDGQVYGYTF.

This chain uses TRBV6-2 or TRBV6-3 with TRBJ2-1; a weak D match, TRBD2 (6 bases). Trimming pared 2 bases from V and 10 bases from J, leaving 21 bases between. Germline V gene data show CDR1 as MNHEY and CDR2 as SVGEGT. The CDR3 extends over 16 amino acids. The CDR3: CASSYGATGGIDEQFF. In DNA, the CDR3 is TGTGCCAGCAGTTACGGGGCCACGGGCGGGATAGACGAGCAGTTCTTC.